This T cell receptor (beta chain) was found in a study of shared clonotypes between healthy human individuals. Overall study findings and caveats: An effect of sequencing depth on clonotype sharing among donors was expected.

V shed 1 base and J shed 5 bases, with 8 bases lying between them. The CDR3 totals 14 residues. Germline V gene sequence: CDR1 SGHAT, CDR2 FQNNGV. As for this clone: Its antigen is not identified.

With ten immunoSEQ deep assay plates, unsorted PBMC DNA underwent sequencing. TCRdb's table, derived via immunoSEQ multiplex PCR, lists solely in-frame clones and lacks some. The table has about 490,000 clones, approximately 79% seen once. The chain recombines TRBV11-2 with TRBJ1-4, with D uncertain. The clonotype comes from a woman in her forties in good health. Some clones in this sample may be carry-over from other donors' samples. The sample was PBMCs. As DNA, the CDR3 is TGTGCCAGCAGCTTAGGCCAGGCAAATGAAAAACTGTTTTTT. It codes for CASSLGQANEKLFF.